This T cell receptor beta chain was documented in a study of blood T cell repertoires in COVID-19. For the study at large: Italy, Spain and the United States were the sources of the convalescent and acute COVID-19 samples. In each case, the material was cDNA or gDNA derived from T cells, B-cell-depleted T cells, or PBMCs.

In the study's own analysis: Amplification from reference gene primers served as the basis for estimated nucleated cell counts. Using immunoSEQ multiplex PCR, the repertoire was profiled, and TCRdb retains in-frame clones only, with some absent. V and J calls and clone size are given by that table; D and trimming were obtained from the DNA. This sample has about 440,000 clones, with around 89% found just once. The CDR3 totals 11 residues. The germline V gene has CDR1 LNHDA and CDR2 SQIVND (reference sequence). V was cut by 5 bases and J by 11 bases, with 12 bases left in between. The rearrangement links TRBV19 to TRBJ1-1; D perhaps matches TRBD1 (6 bases). Sequenced material: peripheral blood. The receptor was derived from a woman between 25 and 40 years old with acute or convalescent COVID-19. In nucleotides, the CDR3 is TGTGCCAGTAGTGAGAGGGACATCGCTTTCTTT. Translated, it gives CASSERDIAFF.